Sequencing of this TCR beta chain was carried out in a study of Graves' ophthalmopathy and Graves' hyperthyroidism. This CDR3 contains 19 residues. The germline gives CDR1 LNHNV, CDR2 YYDKDF (reference sequence). Trimming pared 0 bases from V and 4 bases from J, leaving 24 bases between. This clonotype came up many times. Amplified material comprised TCR beta CDR3 regions derived from RNA transcripts. Following a first-round RT-PCR that used HTBI primers, a second-round multiplex PCR was carried out. TCRdb ran MiXCR on the multiplex PCR reads and lists one entry per CDR3 protein. The table records 35,000 to 45,000 distinct CDR3 sequences, around half of them present only once.

This receptor was taken from an adult woman with stable Graves' hyperthyroidism. The specimen was peripheral blood. The chain joins TRBV15 to TRBJ1-1; no definite D call. The CDR3: CATSRDPPYGRLLATEAFF. The CDR3 DNA sequence: TGTGCCACCAGCAGAGATCCCCCATATGGCAGGCTGTTGGCCACTGAAGCTTTCTTT.